This T cell receptor (beta chain) was found in a study of blood T cells in healthy people across ages. Study in general: About one barcoded beta molecule per two T cells was captured by template switching.

This clonotype was seen more than once but under ten times. Primers used in a second PCR of about 7 to 12 cycles were a sample-barcoded 5' primer and a J-beta primer mix. TCRdb reprocessed the 5' RACE reads with MiXCR, giving one entry per CDR3 protein. The sample lists approximately 800,000 distinct CDR3 sequences, 25% occurring once. V was pared by 5 bases and J by 5 bases, with 12 bases of the junction left unmatched. The germline gives CDR1 SNHLY, CDR2 FYNNEI. This CDR3 region has 17 residues. This sample was shared with a second study, whose subject was T cells of mothers and their children. That source adds: Donors comprised a few healthy Caucasian mothers plus their six children.

This receptor was taken from a boy younger than 18 in good health. The chain is built from TRBV2 and TRBJ2-1, with 10 bases that match TRBD2. What was sequenced was blood. CDR3 sequence (DNA): TGTGCCAGCAGTACTAATCCCTATGGACTAGCGGACAATGAGCAGTTCTTC. Translated: CASSTNPYGLADNEQFF.